This is a list of T cell receptor beta chains from one sample in a study of T cell repertoires in cytomegalovirus infection. TCRdb re-derived calls from the reads in MiXCR, one entry per CDR3 protein. In the table there are about 490,000 distinct CDR3 sequences, 16% of which are singletons. Material for sequencing was CD8+ T cells from PBMCs. The source of these receptors is a human donor in good health (CMV status not recorded). Some clones in this sample may be carry-over from other donors' samples. Both conserved end residues are part of each CDR3. A D gene is named only where the DNA matches it firmly. The size field is filled for only some rows; it gives once, few, many or a size class.

abundance: few
d_gene: -
j_gene: TRBJ1-2
v_gene: TRBV20-1
CDR3aa: CSARDLSREPNYGYTF
CDR3nt: TGCAGTGCTAGAGATCTGAGCAGGGAACCGAACTATGGCTACACCTTC

abundance: few
d_gene: -
j_gene: TRBJ2-4
v_gene: TRBV29-1
CDR3aa: CSVELGRNIQYF
CDR3nt: TGCAGCGTGGAACTTGGTAGAAACATTCAGTACTTC

abundance: many
d_gene: -
j_gene: TRBJ1-5
v_gene: TRBV19
CDR3aa: CASSVSRRNQPQHF
CDR3nt: TGTGCCAGTAGTGTAAGCAGACGGAATCAGCCCCAGCATTTT

abundance: many
d_gene: TRBD1
j_gene: TRBJ2-7
v_gene: TRBV6-1
CDR3aa: CATGRQGSYEQYF
CDR3nt: TGTGCCACTGGCCGACAGGGATCCTACGAGCAGTACTTC

abundance: many
d_gene: -
j_gene: TRBJ2-2
v_gene: TRBV7-9
CDR3aa: CASSPTSSRPGELFF
CDR3nt: TGTGCCAGCAGCCCTACTAGCTCTCGTCCCGGGGAGCTGTTTTTT

abundance: many
d_gene: TRBD2
j_gene: TRBJ2-5
v_gene: TRBV28
CDR3aa: CASSSGLAAEETQYF
CDR3nt: TGTGCCAGCAGCTCCGGACTAGCGGCAGAAGAGACCCAGTACTTC

abundance: many
d_gene: -
j_gene: TRBJ1-1
v_gene: TRBV7-9
CDR3aa: CASSPPRTDIVQNTEAFF
CDR3nt: TGTGCCAGCAGCCCGCCTAGGACAGACATAGTTCAGAACACTGAAGCTTTCTTT

abundance: many
d_gene: -
j_gene: TRBJ2-2
v_gene: TRBV11-2
CDR3aa: CASSPRGGIGAGELFF
CDR3nt: TGTGCCAGCAGCCCTCGAGGGGGGATCGGCGCCGGGGAGCTGTTTTTT

abundance: -
d_gene: TRBD2
j_gene: TRBJ2-7
v_gene: TRBV7-6
CDR3aa: CASSPRLAGGPSYEQYF
CDR3nt: TGTGCCAGCAGCCCTCGACTAGCGGGAGGGCCCTCCTACGAGCAGTACTTC

abundance: many
d_gene: TRBD2
j_gene: TRBJ2-5
v_gene: TRBV7-9
CDR3aa: CASSAPGTKETQYF
CDR3nt: TGTGCCAGCAGTGCCCCCGGGACTAAGGAGACCCAGTACTTC

abundance: -
d_gene: -
j_gene: TRBJ2-3
v_gene: TRBV9
CDR3aa: CASSEEGASSTDTQYF
CDR3nt: TGTGCCAGCAGTGAGGAGGGGGCCTCTAGCACAGATACGCAGTATTTT

abundance: -
d_gene: TRBD1
j_gene: TRBJ2-7
v_gene: TRBV18
CDR3aa: CASSPWDRGYEQYF
CDR3nt: TGTGCCAGCTCACCTTGGGACAGGGGTTACGAGCAGTACTTC

abundance: few
d_gene: -
j_gene: TRBJ1-4
v_gene: TRBV10-3
CDR3aa: CAISEGSGEKLFF
CDR3nt: TGTGCCATCAGTGAAGGGTCGGGGGAAAAACTGTTTTTT

abundance: many
d_gene: TRBD2
j_gene: TRBJ2-7
v_gene: TRBV19
CDR3aa: CASSAIAGSSYEQYF
CDR3nt: TGTGCCAGTAGTGCCATAGCGGGTAGCTCCTACGAGCAGTACTTC

abundance: few
d_gene: -
j_gene: TRBJ1-6
v_gene: TRBV13
CDR3aa: CASSPGGYNSPLHF
CDR3nt: TGTGCCAGCAGCCCGGGCGGCTATAATTCACCCCTCCACTTT

abundance: -
d_gene: -
j_gene: TRBJ2-1
v_gene: TRBV7-4
CDR3aa: CASSLTPGRTLNKQFF
CDR3nt: TGTGCCAGCAGCTTAACTCCGGGACGAACCCTCAATAAGCAGTTCTTC

abundance: many
d_gene: TRBD2
j_gene: TRBJ2-1
v_gene: TRBV7-6
CDR3aa: CASSLALAGDYNEQFF
CDR3nt: TGTGCCAGCAGCTTAGCGCTAGCGGGGGACTACAATGAGCAGTTCTTC

abundance: many
d_gene: TRBD1
j_gene: TRBJ2-7
v_gene: TRBV12-3/TRBV12-4
CDR3aa: CASSWGQGTYEQYF
CDR3nt: TGTGCCAGCAGTTGGGGACAGGGAACCTACGAGCAGTACTTC

abundance: few
d_gene: -
j_gene: TRBJ2-3
v_gene: TRBV5-6
CDR3aa: CASSRRGHRGGADTQYF
CDR3nt: TGTGCCAGCAGCCGGCGGGGACACAGGGGGGGCGCAGATACGCAGTATTTT

abundance: many
d_gene: -
j_gene: TRBJ2-7
v_gene: TRBV6-1
CDR3aa: CASRERQIYEQYF
CDR3nt: TGTGCCAGCAGAGAACGACAGATCTACGAGCAGTACTTC

abundance: -
d_gene: TRBD1
j_gene: TRBJ1-5
v_gene: TRBV28
CDR3aa: CASSSRQGLGNQPQHF
CDR3nt: TGTGCCAGCAGTTCCCGACAGGGTTTAGGCAATCAGCCCCAGCATTTT

abundance: few
d_gene: -
j_gene: TRBJ1-1
v_gene: TRBV3-1
CDR3aa: CASSQKADVTSASGAFF
CDR3nt: TGTGCCAGCAGCCAAAAGGCCGACGTCACATCGGCCTCTGGGGCTTTCTTT